Sequencing of this TCR beta chain was carried out in a study of blood T cell repertoires in COVID-19. Study-level information: The United States, Italy and Spain supplied acute and convalescent COVID-19 samples. From T cells, B-cell-depleted T cells, or PBMCs came the material, which was cDNA or gDNA.

Study processing details: Nucleated cell counts were estimated from reference gene primer amplification. Sequenced by immunoSEQ multiplex PCR; TCRdb stores in-frame clones only, minus some. The V and J calls and clone size are taken from that table; D and trimming were inferred from the DNA. The table shows some 50,000 clones, with approximately 84% occurring only once. Trimming removed 0 bases at V and 0 bases at J, with 5 bases between. This CDR3 is 15 amino acids long. Germline V CDR1 and CDR2: SGHDN, FVKESK. This clonotype originated in a human donor in a cohort sampled during active COVID-19. Material for sequencing was peripheral blood. V and J are TRBV14 and TRBJ2-2; D not resolved. The CDR3 loop is CASSQELANTGELFF. CDR3 sequence (DNA): TGTGCCAGCAGCCAAGAGCTAGCGAACACCGGGGAGCTGTTTTTT.